One TCR beta chain is described in this entry. One junction end disagrees with the germline gene, perhaps due to a read error. One entry per CDR3 protein results from TCRdb running MiXCR on the 5' RACE reads. The repertoire holds hundreds of thousands of distinct CDR3 sequences, about 15% seen once, with approximately 3.5% in the top ten. This sample was included in a study of T-cell memory formation after mild COVID-19. Looked up from germline, CDR1 is MDHEN and CDR2 is SYDVKM. This CDR3 spans 15 amino acids. The sequencing input was PBMCs or a T cell subset sorted from them (not recorded which). The receptor was isolated from a young man who had mild COVID-19 (a few samples of this study predate the infection). Cell type and time point are not known. The chain is built from TRBV28 and TRBJ1-5; 7 bases map to TRBD1. The CDR3 region has the DNA TGTGCCAGCAAAGAGTCCAGGGGGTTGGTTCAGCCCCAGAATTTT. Its translation is CASKESRGLVQPQNF.